This T cell receptor beta chain was retrieved from a study of control samples from healthy donors and cancer patients. Here immunoSEQ multiplex PCR was the method, and the copy in TCRdb shows in-frame clones only, minus some. The sample shows roughly 120,000 clones, roughly 93% of them seen only once. This clone was counted a single time. V lost 4 bases, J lost 1 base, and 11 bases lay in between. CDR3 length: 16 residues. The germline V gene encodes CDR1 SGHAT and CDR2 FQNNGV. The gene calls are TRBV11-2 and TRBJ2-6; TRBD2 is a possible D gene (5 bases). Sequencing used blood. The clonotype originates from a man aged 25 to 40 in good health. As DNA, the CDR3 is TGTGCCAGCAGCTCCCCCGGGATATCTGGGGCCAACGTCCTGACTTTC. Its translation is CASSSPGISGANVLTF.